The present T cell receptor (beta chain) was sequenced within a study of response to subunit inactivated influenza vaccine. Whole-study results and caveats: Researchers suggested that each seasonal influenza vaccination recruits few new T cells.

TCRdb ran MiXCR on the RT-PCR reads and lists one entry per CDR3 protein. The table lists fewer than 600,000 distinct CDR3 sequences, approximately 7.2% of them singletons. CDR1 SGHTA and CDR2 FQGNSA come from the germline V gene. CDR3 length: 13 residues. V was pared by 7 bases and J by 1 base, with 7 bases between. The table lists this clonotype with a few counts. The antigen is unknown. The chain has TRBV7-2 and TRBJ2-2, with D uncertain. Sequenced material: PBMCs from blood, taken roughly 24 months after vaccination. This TCR was recovered from a man aged 45 to 70 who received an inactivated influenza vaccine. The CDR3 DNA sequence: TGTGCCAGCACGCCAGGGAACACCGGGGAGCTGTTTTTT. Translation: CASTPGNTGELFF.